The present entry profiles one TCR beta chain with its context. Its antigen is undetermined. The CDR3 length is 16 residues. V gave up 6 bases and J gave up 6 bases; unmatched junction bases: 13. CDR1 MDHEN and CDR2 SYDVKM come from the germline V gene. The sample originates from a study of early T cells in non-severe SARS-CoV-2 infection. General observations from the study: Sequences matched to VDJdb favored anti-spike CD8 responses, while private and CD4 specificities were missed.

MiXCR was run by TCRdb on the 5' RACE reads, yielding one entry per CDR3 protein. The repertoire holds around 77,000 distinct CDR3 sequences, with roughly 15% as singletons. This sequence was found in an adult who was a healthcare worker with PCR-confirmed SARS-CoV-2 infection or an uninfected control (not recorded which). This chain connects TRBV28 to TRBJ2-1; 8 bases are a match to TRBD1. The sequenced sample was whole blood, obtained at baseline. The CDR3 bases are TGTGCCAGCAGGCAGGGGGCGGCTAGCTCCCGCAATGAGCAGTTCTTC. This sequence encodes CASRQGAASSRNEQFF.